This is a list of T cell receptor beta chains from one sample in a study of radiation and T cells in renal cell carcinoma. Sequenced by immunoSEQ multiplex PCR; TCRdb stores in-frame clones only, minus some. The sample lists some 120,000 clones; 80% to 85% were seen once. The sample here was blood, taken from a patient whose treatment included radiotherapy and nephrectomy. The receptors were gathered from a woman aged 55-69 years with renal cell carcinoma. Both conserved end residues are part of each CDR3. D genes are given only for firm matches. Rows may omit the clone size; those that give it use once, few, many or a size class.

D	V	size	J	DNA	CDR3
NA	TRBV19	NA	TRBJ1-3	TGTGCCAGTAGTAGGGGAGGGACCAACTCTGGAAACACCATATATTTT	CASSRGGTNSGNTIYF
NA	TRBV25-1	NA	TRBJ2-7	TGTGCCAGCAGTGATAGGGGGGCCTACGAGCAGTACTTC	CASSDRGAYEQYF
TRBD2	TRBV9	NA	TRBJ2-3	TGTGCCAGCAGCGTAGGCGGGGGACTGCGGTCGGATACGCAGTATTTT	CASSVGGGLRSDTQYF
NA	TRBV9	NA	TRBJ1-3	TGTGCCAGCAGCGTGGGACCTGGGGACTCTGGAAACACCATATATTTT	CASSVGPGDSGNTIYF
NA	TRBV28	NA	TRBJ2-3	TGTGCCAGCAGTTATTCCCACACAGATACGCAGTATTTT	CASSYSHTDTQYF
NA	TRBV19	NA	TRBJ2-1	TGTGCCAGTAGTCGCTATGACAATGAGCAGTTCTTC	CASSRYDNEQFF
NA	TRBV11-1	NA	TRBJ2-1	TGTGCCAGCAGCCCCGATGGGTACAATGAGCAGTTCTTC	CASSPDGYNEQFF
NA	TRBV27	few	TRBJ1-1	TGTGCCAGCAGAACAATGAACACTGAAGCTTTCTTT	CASRTMNTEAFF
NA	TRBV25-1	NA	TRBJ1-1	TGTGCCAGCAGTGAACTATCCGGAACAGATAACACTGAAGCTTTCTTT	CASSELSGTDNTEAFF
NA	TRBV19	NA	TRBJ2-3	TGTGCCACCAGACTACAGGAGGGGTGGGCAGATACGCAGTATTTT	CATRLQEGWADTQYF
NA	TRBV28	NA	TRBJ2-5	TGTGCCAGCAGTTTACTCTCGGGGGCCCAAGAGACCCAGTACTTC	CASSLLSGAQETQYF
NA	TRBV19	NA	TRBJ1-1	TGTGCCAGTAGGGGGACGAACACTGAAGCTTTCTTT	CASRGTNTEAFF
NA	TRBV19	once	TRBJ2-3	TGTGCCAGTGGTTCCGGCAGGACAGATACGCAGTATTTT	CASGSGRTDTQYF
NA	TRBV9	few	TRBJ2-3	TGTGCCAGCAGCGTAGAAGGAGACATACTCTTCACAGATACGCAGTATTTT	CASSVEGDILFTDTQYF
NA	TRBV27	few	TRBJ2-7	TGTGCCAGCAGTTTAGTAGGACCCGGCTACGAGCAGTACTTC	CASSLVGPGYEQYF
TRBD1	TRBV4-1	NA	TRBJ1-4	TGCGCCAGCAGCCAAGATCGTGACGGACAGGGCAAAAATGAAAAACTGTTTTTT	CASSQDRDGQGKNEKLFF
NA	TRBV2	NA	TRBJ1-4	TGTGCCAGCAGCGGAGGAATGGGTAAACTGTTTTTT	CASSGGMGKLFF
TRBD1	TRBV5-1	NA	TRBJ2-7	TGCGCCAGCAGCTCCAACAGGGGCCAACAGTACTTC	CASSSNRGQQYF
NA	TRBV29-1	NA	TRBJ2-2	TGCAGCGTTGAGAGTTGGAGAGGGACCGGGGAGCTGTTTTTT	CSVESWRGTGELFF
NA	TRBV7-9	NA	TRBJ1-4	TGTGCCAGCAGCTTATGGGCGGGTAGGGGAGATAATGAAAAACTGTTTTTT	CASSLWAGRGDNEKLFF
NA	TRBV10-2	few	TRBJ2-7	TGCGCCAGCAGTTCGACAGAGTACGAGCAGTACTTC	CASSSTEYEQYF
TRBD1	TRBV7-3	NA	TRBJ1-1	TGTGCCAGCAGCCTCTCGGGACAGCCGAACACTGAAGCTTTCTTT	CASSLSGQPNTEAFF
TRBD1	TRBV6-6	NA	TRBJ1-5	TGTGCCAGCAGAAGGGACAGGGGTTCCAATCAGCCCCAGCATTTT	CASRRDRGSNQPQHF
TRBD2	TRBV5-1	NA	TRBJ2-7	TGTGCCAGCAGCCCCGGACTAGCGGGGACCTACGAGCAGTACTTC	CASSPGLAGTYEQYF
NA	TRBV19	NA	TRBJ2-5	TGTGCCAGTAGTATAACGCGAAGCAGTGGGGAGACCCAGTACTTC	CASSITRSSGETQYF
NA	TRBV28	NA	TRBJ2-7	TGTGCCAGCAGTTTGTCCGGGGCGCCCTACGAGCAGTACTTC	CASSLSGAPYEQYF
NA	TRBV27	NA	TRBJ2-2	TGTGCCAGCAGTGTATACTTTGGGGGAAGGGGCACCGGGGAGCTGTTTTTT	CASSVYFGGRGTGELFF
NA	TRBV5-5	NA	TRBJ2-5	TGTGCCAGCAGCTTGGATTTTGGCCAGTTCGCGTTGGGCGAGACCCAGTACTTC	CASSLDFGQFALGETQYF
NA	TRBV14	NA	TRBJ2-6	TGTGCCAGCCGTTCGGGCGGGGCCAACGTCCTGACTTTC	CASRSGGANVLTF
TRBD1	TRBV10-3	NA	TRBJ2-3	TGTGCCATCAGTGAGGGGGACAGGGGGTCGGATACGCAGTATTTT	CAISEGDRGSDTQYF
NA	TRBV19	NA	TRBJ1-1	TGTGCCAGTAGTATGGGGGCTTCGGCTGAAGCTTTCTTT	CASSMGASAEAFF
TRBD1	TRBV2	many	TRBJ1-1	TGTGCCACTTCACAGACAGGGCCGAACACTGAAGCTTTCTTT	CATSQTGPNTEAFF
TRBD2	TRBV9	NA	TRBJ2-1	TGTGCCAGCAGCGTAGTGGAGCGGGGGGGCAATGAGCAGTTCTTC	CASSVVERGGNEQFF
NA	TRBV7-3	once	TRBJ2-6	TGTGCCAGCAGCTCCTTTTCTTCTGGGGCCAACGTCCTGACTTTC	CASSSFSSGANVLTF
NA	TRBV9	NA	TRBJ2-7	TGTGCCAGCAGCGGGACAGAGCTATTCTACGAGCAGTACTTC	CASSGTELFYEQYF
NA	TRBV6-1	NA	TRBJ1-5	TGTGCCAGCAGTTATGGTTGGAATCAGCCCCAGCATTTT	CASSYGWNQPQHF
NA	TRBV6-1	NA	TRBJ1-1	TGTGCCAGCCCCCGAAATCCGGAATCGAACACTGAAGCTTTCTTT	CASPRNPESNTEAFF
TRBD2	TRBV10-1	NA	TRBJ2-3	TGCGCCAGCAGTGAAGGTAGCGGGGGGCCGTTTGGAGATACGCAGTATTTT	CASSEGSGGPFGDTQYF
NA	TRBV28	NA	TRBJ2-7	TGTGCCAGCAGTTTAGGGAACCGTGTTGGACTCCGCAACGAGCAGTACTTC	CASSLGNRVGLRNEQYF
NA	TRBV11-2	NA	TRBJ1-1	TGTGCCAGCAGCATATCACAGGGGAACACTGAAGCTTTCTTT	CASSISQGNTEAFF